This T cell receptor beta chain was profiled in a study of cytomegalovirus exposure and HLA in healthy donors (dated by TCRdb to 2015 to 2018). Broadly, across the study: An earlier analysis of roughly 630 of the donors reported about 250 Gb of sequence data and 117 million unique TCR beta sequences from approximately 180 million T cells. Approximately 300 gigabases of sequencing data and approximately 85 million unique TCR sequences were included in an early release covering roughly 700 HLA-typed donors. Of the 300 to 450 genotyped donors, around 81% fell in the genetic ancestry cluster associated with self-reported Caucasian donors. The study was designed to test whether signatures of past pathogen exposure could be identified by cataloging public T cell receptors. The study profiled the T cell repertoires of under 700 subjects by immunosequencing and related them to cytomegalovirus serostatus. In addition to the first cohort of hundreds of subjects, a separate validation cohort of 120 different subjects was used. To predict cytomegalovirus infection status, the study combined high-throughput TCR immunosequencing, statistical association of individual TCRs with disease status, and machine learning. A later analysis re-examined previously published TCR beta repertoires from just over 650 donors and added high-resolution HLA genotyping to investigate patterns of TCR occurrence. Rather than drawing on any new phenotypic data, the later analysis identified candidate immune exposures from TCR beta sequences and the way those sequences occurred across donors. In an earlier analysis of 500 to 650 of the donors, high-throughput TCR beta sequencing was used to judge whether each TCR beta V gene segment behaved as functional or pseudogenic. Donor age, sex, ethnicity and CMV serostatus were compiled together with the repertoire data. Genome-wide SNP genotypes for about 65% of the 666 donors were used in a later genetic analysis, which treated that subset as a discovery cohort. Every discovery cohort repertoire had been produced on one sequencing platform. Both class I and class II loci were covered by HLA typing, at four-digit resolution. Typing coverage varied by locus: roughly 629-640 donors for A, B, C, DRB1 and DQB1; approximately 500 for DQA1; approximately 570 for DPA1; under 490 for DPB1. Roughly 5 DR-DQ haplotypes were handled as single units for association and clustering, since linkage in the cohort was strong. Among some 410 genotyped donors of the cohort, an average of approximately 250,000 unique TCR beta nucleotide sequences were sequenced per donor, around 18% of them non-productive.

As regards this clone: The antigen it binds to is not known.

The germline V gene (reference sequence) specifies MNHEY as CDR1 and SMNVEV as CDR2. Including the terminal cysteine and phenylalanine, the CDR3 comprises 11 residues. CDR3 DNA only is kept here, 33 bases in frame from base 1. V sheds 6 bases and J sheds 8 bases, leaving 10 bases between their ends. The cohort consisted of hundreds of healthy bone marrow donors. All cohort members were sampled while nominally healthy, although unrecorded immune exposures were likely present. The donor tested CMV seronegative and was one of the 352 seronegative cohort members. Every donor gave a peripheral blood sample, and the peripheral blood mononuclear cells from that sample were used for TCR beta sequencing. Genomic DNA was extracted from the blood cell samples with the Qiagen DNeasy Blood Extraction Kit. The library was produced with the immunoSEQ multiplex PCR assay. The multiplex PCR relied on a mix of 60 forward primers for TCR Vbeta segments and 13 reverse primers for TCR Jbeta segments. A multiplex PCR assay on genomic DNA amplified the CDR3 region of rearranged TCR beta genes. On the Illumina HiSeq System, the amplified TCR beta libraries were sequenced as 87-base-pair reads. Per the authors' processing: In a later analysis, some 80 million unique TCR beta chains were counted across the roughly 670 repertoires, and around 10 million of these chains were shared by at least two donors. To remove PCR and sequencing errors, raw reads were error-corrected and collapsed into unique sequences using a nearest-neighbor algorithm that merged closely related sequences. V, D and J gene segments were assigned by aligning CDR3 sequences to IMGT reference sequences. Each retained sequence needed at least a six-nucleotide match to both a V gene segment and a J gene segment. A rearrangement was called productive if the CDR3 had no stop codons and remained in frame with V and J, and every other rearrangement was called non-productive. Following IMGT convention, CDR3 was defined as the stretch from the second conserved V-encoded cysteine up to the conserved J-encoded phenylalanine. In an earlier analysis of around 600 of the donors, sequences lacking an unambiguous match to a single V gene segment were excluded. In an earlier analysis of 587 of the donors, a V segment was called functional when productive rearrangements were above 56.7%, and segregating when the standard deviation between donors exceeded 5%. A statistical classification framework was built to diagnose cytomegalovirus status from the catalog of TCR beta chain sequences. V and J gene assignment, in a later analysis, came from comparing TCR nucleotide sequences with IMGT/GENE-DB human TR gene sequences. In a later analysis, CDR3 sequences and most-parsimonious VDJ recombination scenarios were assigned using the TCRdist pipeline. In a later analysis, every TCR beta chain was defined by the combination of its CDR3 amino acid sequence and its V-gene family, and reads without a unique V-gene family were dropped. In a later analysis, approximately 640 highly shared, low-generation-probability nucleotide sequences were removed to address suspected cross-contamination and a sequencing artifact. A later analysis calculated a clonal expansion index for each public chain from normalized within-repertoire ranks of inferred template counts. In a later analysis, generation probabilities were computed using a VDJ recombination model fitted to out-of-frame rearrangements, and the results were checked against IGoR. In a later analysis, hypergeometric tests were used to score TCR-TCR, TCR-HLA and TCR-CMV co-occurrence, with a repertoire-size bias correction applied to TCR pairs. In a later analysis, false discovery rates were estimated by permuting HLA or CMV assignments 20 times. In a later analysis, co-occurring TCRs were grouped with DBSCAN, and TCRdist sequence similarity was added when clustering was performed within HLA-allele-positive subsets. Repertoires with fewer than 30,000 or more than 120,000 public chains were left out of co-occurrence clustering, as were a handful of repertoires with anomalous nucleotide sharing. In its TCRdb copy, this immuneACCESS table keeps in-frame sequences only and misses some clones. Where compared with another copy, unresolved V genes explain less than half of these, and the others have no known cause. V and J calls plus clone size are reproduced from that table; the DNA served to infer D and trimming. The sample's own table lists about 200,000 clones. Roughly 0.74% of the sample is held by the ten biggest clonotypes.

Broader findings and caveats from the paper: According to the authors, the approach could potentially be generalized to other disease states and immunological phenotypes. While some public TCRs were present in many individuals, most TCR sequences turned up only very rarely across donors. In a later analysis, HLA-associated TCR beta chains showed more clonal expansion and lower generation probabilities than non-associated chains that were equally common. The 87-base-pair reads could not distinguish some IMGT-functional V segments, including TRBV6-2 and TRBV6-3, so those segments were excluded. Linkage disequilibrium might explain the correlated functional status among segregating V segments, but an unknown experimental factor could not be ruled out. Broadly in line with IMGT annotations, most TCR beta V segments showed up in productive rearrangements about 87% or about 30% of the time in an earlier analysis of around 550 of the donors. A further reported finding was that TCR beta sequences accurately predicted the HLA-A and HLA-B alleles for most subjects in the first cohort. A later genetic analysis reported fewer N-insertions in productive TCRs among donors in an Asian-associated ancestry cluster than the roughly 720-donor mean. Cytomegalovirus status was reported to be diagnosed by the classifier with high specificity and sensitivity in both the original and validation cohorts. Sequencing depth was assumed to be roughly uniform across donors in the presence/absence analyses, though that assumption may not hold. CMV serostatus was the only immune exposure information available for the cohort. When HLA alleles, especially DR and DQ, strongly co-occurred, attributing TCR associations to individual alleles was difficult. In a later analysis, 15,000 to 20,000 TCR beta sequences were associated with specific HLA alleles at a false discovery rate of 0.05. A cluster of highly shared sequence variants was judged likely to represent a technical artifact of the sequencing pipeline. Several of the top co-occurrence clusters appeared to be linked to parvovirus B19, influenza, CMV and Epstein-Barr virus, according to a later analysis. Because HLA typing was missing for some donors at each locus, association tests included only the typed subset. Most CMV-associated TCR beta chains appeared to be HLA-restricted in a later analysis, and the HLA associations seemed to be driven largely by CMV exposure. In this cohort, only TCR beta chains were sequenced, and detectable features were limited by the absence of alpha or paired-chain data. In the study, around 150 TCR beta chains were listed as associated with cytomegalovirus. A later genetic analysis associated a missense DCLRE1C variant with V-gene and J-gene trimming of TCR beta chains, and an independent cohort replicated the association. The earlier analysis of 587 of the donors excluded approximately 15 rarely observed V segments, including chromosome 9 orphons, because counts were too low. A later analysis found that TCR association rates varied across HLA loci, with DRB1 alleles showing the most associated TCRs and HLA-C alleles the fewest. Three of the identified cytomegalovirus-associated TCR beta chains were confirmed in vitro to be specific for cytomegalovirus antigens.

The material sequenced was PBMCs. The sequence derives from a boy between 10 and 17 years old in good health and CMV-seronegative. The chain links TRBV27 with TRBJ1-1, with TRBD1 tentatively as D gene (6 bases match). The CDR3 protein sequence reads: CASRQGTEAFF. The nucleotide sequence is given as TGTGCCAGCAGACAAGGGACAGAAGCTTTCTTT.